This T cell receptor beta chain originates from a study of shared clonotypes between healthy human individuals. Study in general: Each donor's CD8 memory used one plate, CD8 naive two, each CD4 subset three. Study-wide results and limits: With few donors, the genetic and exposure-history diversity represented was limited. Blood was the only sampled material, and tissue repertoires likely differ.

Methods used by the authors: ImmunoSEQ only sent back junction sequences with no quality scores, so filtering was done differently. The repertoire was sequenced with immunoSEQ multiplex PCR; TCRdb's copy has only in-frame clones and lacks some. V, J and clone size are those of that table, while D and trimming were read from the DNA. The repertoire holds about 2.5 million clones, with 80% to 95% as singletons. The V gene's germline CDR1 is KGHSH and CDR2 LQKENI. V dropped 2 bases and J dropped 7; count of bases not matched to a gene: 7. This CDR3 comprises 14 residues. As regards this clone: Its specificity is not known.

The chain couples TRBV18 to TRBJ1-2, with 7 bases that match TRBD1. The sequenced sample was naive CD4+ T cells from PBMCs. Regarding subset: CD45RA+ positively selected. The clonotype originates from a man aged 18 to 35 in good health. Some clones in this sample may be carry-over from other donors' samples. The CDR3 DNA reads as TGTGCCAGCTCACCAGACCATCAGGGGGGTGGCTACACCTTC. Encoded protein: CASSPDHQGGGYTF.